A single sample gave rise to the 14 T cell receptor beta chains below, sequenced in a study of shared clonotypes between healthy human individuals. Method: immunoSEQ multiplex PCR; TCRdb's copy keeps in-frame clones and lacks some. The sample has 700,000 to 950,000 clones, around 96% seen once. CD8 cells classed as naive were CD45RO-negative and positively selected for CCR7, excluding terminally differentiated effector memory CD45RA+ cells. The material sequenced was naive CD8+ T cells sorted from blood. The source of these receptors is a man in his thirties or forties in good health.

The chain carries TRBV28 and TRBJ1-3; no clear D gene. In germline, CDR1 is MDHEN, CDR2 SYDVKM. V was cut by 3 bases and J by 1 base, with 13 bases left in between. This CDR3 region has 16 residues. This CDR3 is CASSFPPQGSGNTIYF. The CDR3 nucleotides read TGTGCCAGCAGTTTCCCCCCGCAAGGTTCTGGAAACACCATATATTTT.

This chain links TRBV6-6 with TRBJ2-7; D remains ambiguous. Trimming pared 0 bases from V and 0 bases from J, leaving 3 bases between. The CDR3 has 13 residues. Germline lookup yields CDR1 MNHNY and CDR2 SVGAGI (reference sequence). CDR3 sequence (DNA): TGTGCCAGCAGTTACTCGCTCTCCTACGAGCAGTACTTC. It is translated as CASSYSLSYEQYF.

CDR3 DNA: TGCGCCAGCAGCTTGGAGGGACTAGCGGCTAGGGATGAGCAGTTCTTC. It translates to CASSLEGLAARDEQFF. The chain recombines TRBV5-1 with TRBJ2-1; 11 bases align to TRBD2. The V gene's germline CDR1 is SGHRS and CDR2 YFSETQ. The CDR3 totals 16 residues. The V and J ends lost 0 bases and 8 bases, in that order; junction bases with no gene match: 7.

The gene calls are TRBV25-1 and TRBJ2-3, with D possibly being TRBD1 (5 bases). The CDR3 contains 15 residues. Looked up from germline, CDR1 is MGHDK and CDR2 is SYGVNS. V lost 2 bases and J 0 bases, leaving 9 bases between the germline ends. This CDR3 is CASSEAAGSTDTQYF. DNA of the CDR3: TGTGCCAGCAGTGAAGCGGCAGGGAGCACAGATACGCAGTATTTT.

The gene calls are TRBV19 and TRBJ2-1; 10 bases are shared with TRBD2. J lost 6 bases, V lost 1 base, and 3 bases had no gene match. CDR1 is LNHDA, CDR2 SQIVND, per germline (reference sequence). This CDR3 is 15 amino acids long. The DNA for the CDR3 is TGTGCCAGTAGTATAGCACTAGCGGGAATCAATGAGCAGTTCTTC. It encodes CASSIALAGINEQFF.

This clone appeared a single time. This chain links TRBV18 with TRBJ2-7, with 9 bases aligning to TRBD2. The CDR3 has 15 residues. In germline, CDR1 is KGHSH, CDR2 LQKENI. The V segment lost 0 bases and the J segment 6 bases; nucleotides outside the gene matches: 6. As DNA, the CDR3 is TGTGCCAGCTCACCACCGTTAGCGGGAGCTCTCGAGCAGTACTTC. Translated: CASSPPLAGALEQYF.

The V call is TRBV7-4, the J call TRBJ2-7; D unresolved. The CDR3 length is 13 residues. V lost 5 bases, J lost 6 bases, and 14 bases lay in between. Germline CDR1 reads SGHVT; CDR2 reads SQSDAQ. CDR3 coding DNA: TGTGCCAGCAGCCCAGTGGGATCGGGCGAGCAGTACTTC. This gives the protein CASSPVGSGEQYF.

The chain recombines TRBV29-1 with TRBJ2-3, with a weak D call TRBD2 (5 bases). CDR1 and CDR2 from the germline V gene are SQVTM and ANQGSEA. V lost 6 bases, J lost 5 bases, and 15 bases lay in between. This CDR3 has 13 amino acids. CDR3 sequence: CSVIGQRVDTQYF. CDR3 DNA: TGCAGCGTAATCGGGCAGAGGGTAGATACGCAGTATTTT.

This chain links TRBV7-9 with TRBJ1-2; D perhaps matches TRBD1 (6 bases). V was pared by 1 base and J by 2 bases, with 17 bases between. Looked up from germline, CDR1 is SEHNR and CDR2 is FQNEAQ (reference sequence). The CDR3 is 17 residues long. The CDR3 protein is CASSLVGAGPRNYGYTF. The CDR3 coding sequence is TGTGCCAGCAGCTTAGTGGGGGCGGGACCTCGAAACTATGGCTACACCTTC.

The chain joins TRBV6-1 to TRBJ2-7; no firm D call. V lost 0 bases and J 1 base, leaving 7 bases between the germline ends. Germline loops: CDR1 MNHNS, CDR2 SASEGT. There are 14 residues in the CDR3. The CDR3 DNA reads TGTGCCAGCAGTGAAGCGGGCAGGTCCTACGAGCAGTACTTC. It translates to CASSEAGRSYEQYF.

This rearrangement joins TRBV5-4 to TRBJ2-5, with 10 bases that match TRBD2. Looked up from germline, CDR1 is SGHNT and CDR2 is YYREEE (reference sequence). This CDR3 is 15 amino acids long. Trimming removed 3 bases from V and 0 bases from J; junction bases left unmatched: 2. CDR3 DNA sequence: TGTGCCAGCAGCTCACTAGCGGGGAACCAAGAGACCCAGTACTTC. It translates to CASSSLAGNQETQYF.

This clone has a single count. This chain joins TRBV28 and TRBJ1-1, with 8 nucleotides matching TRBD1. CDR1 is MDHEN and CDR2 is SYDVKM in the germline V gene. The CDR3 runs 18 residues. J lost 0 bases, V lost 2 bases, and 11 bases had no gene match. CDR3 region: CASSLSVMSGQVNTEAFF. CDR3 bases: TGTGCCAGCAGTTTAAGCGTTATGTCGGGACAGGTGAACACTGAAGCTTTCTTT.

In this sample, this clone turned up once. J is TRBJ2-7 and V is TRBV7-2, with D hard to call. V was trimmed by 1 base and J by 5 bases, leaving 12 bases between them. From germline, CDR1 is SGHTA and CDR2 FQGNSA. This CDR3 contains 14 residues. The CDR3 here is CASSLEGRRDEQYF. In DNA form, the CDR3 reads TGTGCCAGCAGCTTAGAGGGTAGGCGAGACGAGCAGTACTTC.

The chain links TRBV5-3 to TRBJ2-6; 7 bases line up with TRBD1. TRBV5-3 is recorded as an ORF, its role being uncertain. This CDR3 has 17 residues. The V segment lost 8 bases and the J segment 2 bases; nucleotides outside the gene matches: 13. DNA of the CDR3: TGTGCCAGTAAAAGACAGGGTTGGGACCCTGGGGCCAACGTCCTGACTTTC. Its protein is CASKRQGWDPGANVLTF.